The TCR beta chain described here comes from a study of blood T cells in healthy people across ages. This clonotype turned up a few times. The antigen remains undetermined. A clone one base away is much larger, so this may be a read error. Germline lookup yields CDR1 SGHTA and CDR2 FQGNSA. CDR3 length: 15 amino acids. Overall study results and limits: Shifts in expanded clonotypes may have been confounded by donor CMV status, which was unknown.

The authors ran a second PCR of 7 to 11 cycles using a sample-barcoded 5' primer and a J-beta primer mix. A template-switch adaptor that had 12 random nucleotides put a tag on each cDNA molecule. TCRdb reanalysed the 5' RACE reads using MiXCR and keeps one entry per CDR3 protein. The sample gives about 640,000 distinct CDR3 sequences, approximately 30% of which show up once; approximately 14% is in the top ten. The receptor comes from an elderly woman in good health. This chain links TRBV7-2 with TRBJ2-1; D may be TRBD2 (5 bases). The source material was blood. DNA for the CDR3: TGTGCCAGCAGCCCCCGGAGGTCGACCTACAATGGGCAGTTCTTC. This gives the protein CASSPRRSTYNGQFF.